This TCR beta chain was recovered during a study of T cells after yellow fever vaccination. Germline loops: CDR1 ENHRY, CDR2 SYGVKD. The CDR3 runs to 16 residues. Trimming left V 0 bases short and J 6 bases short, with 15 bases between. MiXCR, run by TCRdb on the 5' RACE reads, gives a single entry per CDR3 protein. The sample consists of approximately 260,000 distinct CDR3 sequences, over 4.5% of them appearing once. This clonotype was counted at least ten times. Source: CD4+ T cells sorted from PBMCs, taken on the day of the yellow fever booster vaccination. The TCR originated in a man aged 18 to 30 who received the YFV17D yellow fever vaccine. This chain connects TRBV10-3 to TRBJ2-1; D gene unclear. The CDR3 nucleotides read TGTGCCATCAGTGAGTCGATAATTAGAGTCTCCAATGAGCAGTTCTTC. It yields the protein CAISESIIRVSNEQFF.